This T cell receptor (beta chain) derives from a study of blood T cell repertoires in COVID-19. Whole-study context: Donors in the United States, Italy and Spain gave samples during acute or convalescent COVID-19. PBMCs, B-cell-depleted T cells, or T cells were the source of the cDNA or gDNA that made up the material.

In the original workflow: Estimates of nucleated cell counts were drawn from the amplification of reference gene primers. The table came from immunoSEQ multiplex PCR; TCRdb's copy has only in-frame clones and leaves some out. That table gives V, J and clone size, and the DNA gave D and trimming. The sample includes roughly 100,000 clones, 85% to 90% seen only once; the top ten take about 3.8%. Germline-derived CDR1 and CDR2 are LNHDA and SQIVND (reference sequence). V dropped 5 bases and J dropped 1 base, with 17 bases sitting between them. The CDR3 consists of 16 residues. The sample comprised peripheral blood. This TCR came from a man aged 50 to 59 with acute or convalescent COVID-19. This chain joins TRBV19 and TRBJ1-1, with D possibly matching TRBD1 (5 bases). The CDR3 DNA follows: TGTGCCAGTAGTCCCCGATCAGCAGGGCGGAACACTGAAGCTTTCTTT. This translates into CASSPRSAGRNTEAFF.